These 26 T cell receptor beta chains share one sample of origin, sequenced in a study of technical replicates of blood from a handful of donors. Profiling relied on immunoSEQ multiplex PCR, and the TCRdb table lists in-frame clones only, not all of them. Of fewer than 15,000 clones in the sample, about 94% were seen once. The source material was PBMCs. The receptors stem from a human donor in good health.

The CDR3 DNA follows: TGCAGCGTTGAAGACGAACAGGAACCTCAGAATTCCTACAATGAGCAGTTCTTC. Translation: CSVEDEQEPQNSYNEQFF. The chain uses TRBV29-1 and TRBJ2-1; D is possibly TRBD1 (5 bases). The CDR3 length is 18 residues. V was shortened by 0 bases and J by 1 base, with 19 bases between the two germline ends. Germline V lookup: CDR1 SQVTM, CDR2 ANQGSEA.

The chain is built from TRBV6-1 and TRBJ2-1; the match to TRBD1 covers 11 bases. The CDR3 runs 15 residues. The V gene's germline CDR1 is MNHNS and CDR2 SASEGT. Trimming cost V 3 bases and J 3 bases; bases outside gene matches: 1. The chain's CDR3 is CASSEGTGGYNEQFF. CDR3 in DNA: TGTGCCAGCAGTGAGGGGACAGGGGGCTACAATGAGCAGTTCTTC.

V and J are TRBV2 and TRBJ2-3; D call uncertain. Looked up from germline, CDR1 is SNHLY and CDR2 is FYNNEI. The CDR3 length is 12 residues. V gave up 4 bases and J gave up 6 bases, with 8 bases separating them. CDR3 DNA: TGTGCCAGCAGTGGTCTGGGCGATACGCAGTATTTT. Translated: CASSGLGDTQYF.

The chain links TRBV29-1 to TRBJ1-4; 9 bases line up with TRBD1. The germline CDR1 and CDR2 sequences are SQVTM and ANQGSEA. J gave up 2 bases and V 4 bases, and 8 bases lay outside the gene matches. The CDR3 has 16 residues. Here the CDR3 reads CSVGHDRGATNEKLFF. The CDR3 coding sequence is TGCAGCGTTGGGCACGACAGGGGGGCGACTAATGAAAAACTGTTTTTT.

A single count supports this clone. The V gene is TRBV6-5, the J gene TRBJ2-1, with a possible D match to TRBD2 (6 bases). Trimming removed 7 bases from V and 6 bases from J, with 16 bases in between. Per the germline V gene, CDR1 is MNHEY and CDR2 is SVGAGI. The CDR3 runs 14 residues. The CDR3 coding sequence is TGTGCCAGCAAAGTTTCCCACGGGGGCAATGAGCAGTTCTTC. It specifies CASKVSHGGNEQFF.

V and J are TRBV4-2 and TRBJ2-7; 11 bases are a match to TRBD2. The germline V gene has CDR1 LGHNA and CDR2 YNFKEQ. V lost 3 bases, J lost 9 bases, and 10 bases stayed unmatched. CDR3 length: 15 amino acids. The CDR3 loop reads CASSQELAGAWGQYF. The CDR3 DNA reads TGTGCCAGCAGCCAGGAACTAGCGGGGGCCTGGGGGCAGTACTTC.

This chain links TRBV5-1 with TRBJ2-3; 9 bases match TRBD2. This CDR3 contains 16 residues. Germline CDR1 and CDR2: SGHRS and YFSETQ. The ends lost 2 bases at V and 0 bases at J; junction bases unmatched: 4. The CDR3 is CASSFGLAKSTDTQYF. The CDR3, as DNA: TGCGCCAGCAGCTTCGGACTAGCGAAAAGCACAGATACGCAGTATTTT.

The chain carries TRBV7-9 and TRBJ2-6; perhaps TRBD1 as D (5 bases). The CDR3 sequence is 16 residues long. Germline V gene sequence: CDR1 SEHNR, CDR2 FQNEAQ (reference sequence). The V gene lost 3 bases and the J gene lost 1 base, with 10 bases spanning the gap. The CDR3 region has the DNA TGTGCCAGCAGCTTGGCCCAGGGATCTGGGGCCAACGTCCTGACTTTC. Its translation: CASSLAQGSGANVLTF.

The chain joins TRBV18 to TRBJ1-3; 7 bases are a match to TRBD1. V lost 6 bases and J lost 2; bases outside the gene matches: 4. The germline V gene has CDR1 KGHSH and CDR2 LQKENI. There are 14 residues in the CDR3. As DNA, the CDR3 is TGTGCCAGCTCCGGGACAGAGGCTGGAAACACCATATATTTT. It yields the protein CASSGTEAGNTIYF.

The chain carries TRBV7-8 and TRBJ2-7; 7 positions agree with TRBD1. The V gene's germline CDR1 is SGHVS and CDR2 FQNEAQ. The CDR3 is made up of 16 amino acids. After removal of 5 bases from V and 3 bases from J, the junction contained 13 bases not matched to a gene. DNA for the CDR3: TGTGCCAGCAGCACAGCGGAGACAGGGTCCTTCTACGAGCAGTACTTC. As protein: CASSTAETGSFYEQYF.

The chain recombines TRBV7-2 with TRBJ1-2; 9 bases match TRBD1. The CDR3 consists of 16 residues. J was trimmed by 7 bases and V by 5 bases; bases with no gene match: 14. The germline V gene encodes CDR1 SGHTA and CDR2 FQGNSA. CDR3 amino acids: CASSEQLRTGESGYTF. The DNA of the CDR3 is TGTGCCAGCAGCGAACAACTGAGGACAGGGGAGAGTGGCTACACCTTC.

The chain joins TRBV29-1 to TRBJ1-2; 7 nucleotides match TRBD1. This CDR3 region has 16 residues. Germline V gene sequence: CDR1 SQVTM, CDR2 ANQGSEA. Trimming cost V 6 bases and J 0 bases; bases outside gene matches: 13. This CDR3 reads CSVWDDRVPSNYGYTF. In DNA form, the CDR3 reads TGCAGCGTCTGGGACGACAGGGTCCCATCTAACTATGGCTACACCTTC.

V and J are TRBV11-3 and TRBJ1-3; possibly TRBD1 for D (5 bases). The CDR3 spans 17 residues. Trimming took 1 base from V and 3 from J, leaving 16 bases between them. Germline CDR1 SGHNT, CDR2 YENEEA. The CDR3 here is CASSLVPTLDSGNTIYF. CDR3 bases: TGTGCCAGCAGCTTAGTCCCTACCCTCGACAGTGGAAACACCATATATTTT.

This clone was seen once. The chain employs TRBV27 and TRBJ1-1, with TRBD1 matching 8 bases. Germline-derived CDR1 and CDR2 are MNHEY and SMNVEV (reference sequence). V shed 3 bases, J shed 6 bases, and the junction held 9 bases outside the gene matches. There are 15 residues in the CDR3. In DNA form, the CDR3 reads TGTGCCAGCAGTTTTTCAACAGGGGGTACGGCTGAAGCTTTCTTT. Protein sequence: CASSFSTGGTAEAFF.

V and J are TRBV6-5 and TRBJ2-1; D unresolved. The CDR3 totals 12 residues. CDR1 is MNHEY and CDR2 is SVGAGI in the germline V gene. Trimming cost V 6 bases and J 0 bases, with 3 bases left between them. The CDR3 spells CASRSSYNEQFF. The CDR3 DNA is TGTGCCAGCAGGAGCTCCTACAATGAGCAGTTCTTC.

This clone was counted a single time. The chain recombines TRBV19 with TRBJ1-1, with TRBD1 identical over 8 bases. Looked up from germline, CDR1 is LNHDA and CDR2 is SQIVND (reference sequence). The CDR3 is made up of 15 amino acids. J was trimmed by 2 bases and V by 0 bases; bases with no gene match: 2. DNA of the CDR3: TGTGCCAGTAGTATAGAAGCAGGGGGCAACACTGAAGCTTTCTTT. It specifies CASSIEAGGNTEAFF.

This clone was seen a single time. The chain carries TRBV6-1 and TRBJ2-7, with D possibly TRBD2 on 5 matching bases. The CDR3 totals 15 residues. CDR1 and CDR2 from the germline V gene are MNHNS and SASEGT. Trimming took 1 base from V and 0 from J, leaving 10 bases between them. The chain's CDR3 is CASSEEEGGSYEQYF. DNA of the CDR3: TGTGCCAGCAGTGAAGAAGAGGGTGGCTCCTACGAGCAGTACTTC.

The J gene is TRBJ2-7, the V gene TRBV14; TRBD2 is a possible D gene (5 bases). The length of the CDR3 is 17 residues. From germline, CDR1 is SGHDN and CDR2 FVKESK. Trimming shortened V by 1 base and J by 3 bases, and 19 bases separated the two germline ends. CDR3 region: CASSQANFEAGRYEQYF. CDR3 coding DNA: TGTGCCAGCAGCCAAGCTAATTTTGAGGCGGGCCGCTACGAGCAGTACTTC.

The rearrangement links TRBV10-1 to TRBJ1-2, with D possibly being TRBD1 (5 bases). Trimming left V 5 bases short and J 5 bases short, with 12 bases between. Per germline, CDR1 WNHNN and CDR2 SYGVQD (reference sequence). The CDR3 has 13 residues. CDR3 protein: CASSPTAGYGYTF. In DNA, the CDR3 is TGCGCCAGCAGTCCGACAGCGGGGTATGGCTACACCTTC.

CDR3 protein: CASAQPFEGEQYF. The CDR3 DNA reads as TGTGCCAGCGCCCAGCCCTTTGAGGGAGAGCAGTACTTC. This chain uses TRBV2 with TRBJ2-7, with D maybe TRBD2 (5 bases). The CDR3 loop spans 13 amino acids. Per germline, CDR1 SNHLY and CDR2 FYNNEI. The ends were cut back, 8 bases at V and 7 bases at J, with 18 bases in the middle.

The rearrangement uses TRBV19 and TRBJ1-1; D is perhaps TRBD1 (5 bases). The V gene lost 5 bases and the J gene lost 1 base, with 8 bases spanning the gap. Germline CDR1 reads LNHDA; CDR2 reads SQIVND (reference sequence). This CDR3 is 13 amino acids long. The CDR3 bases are TGTGCCAGTAGTCGAGACAGGAACACTGAAGCTTTCTTT. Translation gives CASSRDRNTEAFF.

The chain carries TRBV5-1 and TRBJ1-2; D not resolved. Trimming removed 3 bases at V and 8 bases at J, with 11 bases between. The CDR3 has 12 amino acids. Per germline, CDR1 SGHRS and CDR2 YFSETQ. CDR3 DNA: TGCGCCAGCAGCTCCCGTTCGGGGGGCTACACCTTC. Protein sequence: CASSSRSGGYTF.

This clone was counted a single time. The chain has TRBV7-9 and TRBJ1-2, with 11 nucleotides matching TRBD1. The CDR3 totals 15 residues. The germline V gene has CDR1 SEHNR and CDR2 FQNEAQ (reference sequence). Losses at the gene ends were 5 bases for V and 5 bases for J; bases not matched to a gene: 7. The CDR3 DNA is TGTGCCAGCAGCCCCGGGGACAGGGGGTTATATGGCTACACCTTC. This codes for CASSPGDRGLYGYTF. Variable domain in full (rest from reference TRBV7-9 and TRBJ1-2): DTGVSQNPRHKITKRGQNVTFRCDPISEHNRLYWYRQTLGQGPEFLTYFQNEAQLEKSRLLSDRFSAERPKGSFSTLEIQRTEQGDSAMYLCASSPGDRGLYGYTFGSGTRLTVV.

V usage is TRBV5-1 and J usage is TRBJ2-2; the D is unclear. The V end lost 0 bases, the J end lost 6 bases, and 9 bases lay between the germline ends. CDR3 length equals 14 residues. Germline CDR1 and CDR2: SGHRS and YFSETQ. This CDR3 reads CASSLVTTAGELFF. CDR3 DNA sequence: TGCGCCAGCAGCTTGGTTACAACCGCCGGGGAGCTGTTTTTT.

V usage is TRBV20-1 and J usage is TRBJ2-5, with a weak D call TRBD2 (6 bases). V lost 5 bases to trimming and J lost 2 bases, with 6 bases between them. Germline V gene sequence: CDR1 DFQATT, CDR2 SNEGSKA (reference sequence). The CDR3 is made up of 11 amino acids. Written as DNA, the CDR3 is TGCAGTGCTGGGGGGCAAGAGACCCAGTACTTC. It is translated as CSAGGQETQYF.

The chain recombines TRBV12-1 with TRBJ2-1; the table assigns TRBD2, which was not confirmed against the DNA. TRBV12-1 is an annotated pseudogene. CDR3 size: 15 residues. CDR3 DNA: TGTGCCAGCAGCCCCCTCCGGGAGTTGGACAATGAGCAGTTCTTC. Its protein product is CASSPLRELDNEQFF.